The rows below give T cell receptor beta chains drawn from one sample of a study of blood T cell dynamics during melanoma immunotherapy. Method: immunoSEQ multiplex PCR; TCRdb's copy keeps in-frame clones and lacks some. Seen here are roughly 3,400 clones, roughly 90% observed once, and the top ten hold about 0.47%. The sample here was effector memory CD8+ T cells from blood, taken from a patient treated with checkpoint blockade. These receptors all stem from a human donor with melanoma. CDR3s include the opening cysteine and the closing phenylalanine or tryptophan. A D gene is named only where the DNA matches it firmly. The size of a clone is reported for some rows only, either as once, few or many, or as a class for expanded clones.

TRBJ1-4 NA NA TRBV7-6 TGTGCCAGCAGCCCACGAGGGAGGCAAAATGAAAAACTGTTTTTT CASSPRGRQNEKLFF
TRBJ2-7 TRBD2 once TRBV6-1 TGTGCCTGCCAACCAGCGGGAATCCCCTACGAGCAGTACTTC CACQPAGIPYEQYF
TRBJ1-2 NA few TRBV7-9 TGTGCCAGCAGCTTCGAAACAGGGAAACACTATGGCTACACCTTC CASSFETGKHYGYTF
TRBJ1-2 TRBD1 NA TRBV5-1 TGCGCCAGCAGCTTGGAGGGGACAGGGAACTATGGCTACACCTTC CASSLEGTGNYGYTF
TRBJ2-7 NA NA TRBV28 TGTGCCAGCAGTTTACGGAGTAGGTACGAGCAGTACTTC CASSLRSRYEQYF
TRBJ2-3 TRBD2 few TRBV7-9 TGTGCCAGCAGTTTTAGCGGGAGCACAGATACGCAGTATTTT CASSFSGSTDTQYF
TRBJ1-2 NA NA TRBV7-2 TGTGCCAGCAGCCACGCCCGCGGGGGCCTCTATGGCTACACCTTC CASSHARGGLYGYTF
TRBJ2-4 NA NA TRBV7-6 TGTGCCAGCAGCTCGCACCGGGACTCAAACATTCAGTACTTC CASSSHRDSNIQYF
TRBJ2-1 NA NA TRBV9 TGTGCCAGCAGCGTCTCCGGGAGCACCTACAATGAGCAGTTCTTC CASSVSGSTYNEQFF
TRBJ2-1 NA NA TRBV27 TGTGCCACCAGTAGGCCCGGGGACCCCTACAATGAGCAGTTCTTC CATSRPGDPYNEQFF
TRBJ2-7 NA NA TRBV27 TGTGCCAGCAGTTTAGGACCCCTCTACGAGCAGTACTTC CASSLGPLYEQYF
TRBJ2-3 NA NA TRBV27 TGTGCCAGCAGCCCTGGGGCGTTCACAGATACGCAGTATTTT CASSPGAFTDTQYF
TRBJ1-3 NA NA TRBV6-4 TGTGCCAGCAGTGACCCGAAGTCGGAGACCTCTGGAAACACCATATATTTT CASSDPKSETSGNTIYF
TRBJ2-1 NA NA TRBV11-3 TGTGCCAGCAGCTCACTGGGCAATGAGCAGTTCTTC CASSSLGNEQFF
TRBJ2-5 NA NA TRBV7-9 TGTGCCAGCAGCTTAGTGGGACGCCTCCAAGAGACCCAGTACTTC CASSLVGRLQETQYF
TRBJ2-7 TRBD2 NA TRBV4-1 TGCGCCAGCAGCCTGTGGGCTAGCGGGAGTTACGAGCAGTACTTC CASSLWASGSYEQYF
TRBJ2-5 NA NA TRBV27 TGTGCCAGCAGTTACCTAGGGACTTTAGGGGAGACCCAGTACTTC CASSYLGTLGETQYF
TRBJ2-7 TRBD2 NA TRBV7-8 TGTGCCAGCAGCCCAAGAGGTAGCGGGACTTACGAGCAGTACTTC CASSPRGSGTYEQYF
TRBJ2-7 NA NA TRBV5-4 TGTGCCAGCAGCTTAGGCTACGAGCAGTACTTC CASSLGYEQYF
TRBJ2-5 TRBD1 NA TRBV2 TGTGCCAGCAGTGATGGGGAGAGGACAGGGGGCGCCGACGGTGGCCTTCAAGAGACCCAGTACTTC CASSDGERTGGADGGLQETQYF
TRBJ1-2 TRBD1 once TRBV27 TGTGCCAGCAGTTTAGGAGGGACAGGGGGCGATGGCTACACCTTC CASSLGGTGGDGYTF
TRBJ2-7 NA NA TRBV5-4 TGTGCCAGCAGCTTGGCCGGCAGGCAAAACGAGCAGTACTTC CASSLAGRQNEQYF
TRBJ2-1 NA NA TRBV14 TGTGCCAGCAGCCAAGAGGACCGATACATGAGGGGGAAGCAGTTCTTC CASSQEDRYMRGKQFF
TRBJ1-3 NA NA TRBV13 TGTGCCAGCAGCCCCCCCCTACTGGGCGCTGGAAACACCATATATTTT CASSPPLLGAGNTIYF
TRBJ2-7 NA NA TRBV7-9 TGTGCCAGCAGCGCGGGGGCAAGGTACGAGCAGTACTTC CASSAGARYEQYF
TRBJ2-3 NA NA TRBV28 TGTGCCAGCAGCTCCCAGGGGGACTTGACTAAAACAGATACGCAGTATTTT CASSSQGDLTKTDTQYF
TRBJ2-7 NA NA TRBV7-9 TGTGCCAGCAGCTTTACACTCTACGAGCAGTACTTC CASSFTLYEQYF
TRBJ1-1 NA NA TRBV30 TGTGCCTGGAATGGGGGAATAGACACTGAAGCTTTCTTT CAWNGGIDTEAFF
TRBJ1-4 TRBD1 NA TRBV28 TGTGCCAGCAGGCCTGCGACCGGACAGGGACGTGAAAAACTGTTTTTT CASRPATGQGREKLFF
TRBJ2-7 NA NA TRBV11-2 TGTGCCAGCACGACCGTAATGGGGCGGGTGCGCTACGAGCAGTACTTC CASTTVMGRVRYEQYF
TRBJ1-3 NA NA TRBV21-1 TGTGCCAGCAGCTCACGGACAGGGGGGGGAAACACCATATATTTT CASSSRTGGGNTIYF
TRBJ2-5 TRBD2 NA TRBV5-4 TGTGCCAGTACACTAGCGGGAGGGGGTGGAGAGACCCAGTACTTC CASTLAGGGGETQYF
TRBJ1-1 NA NA TRBV5-2 TGCGCCAGCAGCCAACAAACAGGGGGGAACACTGAAGCTTTCTTT CASSQQTGGNTEAFF
TRBJ2-6 TRBD1 few TRBV19 TGTGCCAGTATCGGGGACAGAGGCGACGTCCTGACTTTC CASIGDRGDVLTF
TRBJ2-3 NA NA TRBV6-4 TGTGCCAGCAGTTCAGACAGGTTATACACAGATACGCAGTATTTT CASSSDRLYTDTQYF
TRBJ2-5 NA NA TRBV9 TGTGCCAGCAGCGTAGTACCCCTGCCAGGAGCCGAGACCCAGTACTTC CASSVVPLPGAETQYF
TRBJ1-1 NA NA TRBV6-5 TGTGCCAGCAGTTTACAGGGAATGGACTTATACACTGAAGCTTTCTTT CASSLQGMDLYTEAFF
TRBJ2-1 TRBD2 NA TRBV27 TGTGCCAGCAGTTTATCGGAACTAGCGGGAGGAGGGTCCTACAATGAGCAGTTCTTC CASSLSELAGGGSYNEQFF
TRBJ2-7 NA NA TRBV11-3 TGTGCCAGCAGAGCCAGTCCCACTCCGTACGAGCAGTACTTC CASRASPTPYEQYF
TRBJ2-1 NA NA TRBV5-6 TGTGCCAGCAACACCGGCCCGGGGATGAATGAGCAGTTCTTC CASNTGPGMNEQFF